Listed below are T cell receptor beta chains from one sample, sequenced in a study of T-cell memory formation after mild COVID-19. TCRdb re-called the 5' RACE reads through MiXCR, storing one row per CDR3 protein. Of about 210,000 distinct CDR3 sequences in the sample, roughly a tenth were seen once. Sequencing used PBMCs or a T cell subset sorted from them (not recorded which). The receptors derive from a young man who had mild COVID-19 (a few samples of this study predate the infection). Cell type and time point are not known. Both conserved end residues are part of each CDR3. Each record gives: V gene, clone size, J gene, D gene, CDR3 DNA, CDR3 protein. The D gene is left open where the match is weak. The listing skips clone size in some rows; elsewhere it reads once, few, many or a size class.

V: TRBV6-5
size: few
J: TRBJ2-3
D: TRBD2
DNA: TGTGCCAGCAGTTACCGGGGGGGGAACACAGATACGCAGTATTTT
CDR3: CASSYRGGNTDTQYF

V: TRBV5-5
size: few
J: TRBJ1-2
D: NA
DNA: TGTGCCAGCAGCCGAGCTAGGGGCTATGGCTACACCTTC
CDR3: CASSRARGYGYTF

V: TRBV14
size: few
J: TRBJ1-2
D: NA
DNA: TGTGCCAGCAGCCAAGATAGGACCTATGGCTACACCTTC
CDR3: CASSQDRTYGYTF

V: TRBV7-2
size: few
J: TRBJ1-2
D: TRBD1
DNA: TGTGCCAGCAGCCCGGGACAGGGAGACTATGGCTACACCTTC
CDR3: CASSPGQGDYGYTF

V: TRBV5-1
size: few
J: TRBJ1-3
D: NA
DNA: TGCGCCAGCAGCTTGGAGGCCTCTGGAAACACCATATATTTT
CDR3: CASSLEASGNTIYF

V: TRBV7-2
size: NA
J: TRBJ2-3
D: NA
DNA: TGTGCCAGCAGCTTAGGGACTCCGAGCACAGATACGCAGTATTTT
CDR3: CASSLGTPSTDTQYF

V: TRBV3-1
size: NA
J: TRBJ2-5
D: NA
DNA: TGTGCCAGCAGCCAAGATCGTCGGGTCGGAGAGACCCAGTACTTC
CDR3: CASSQDRRVGETQYF

V: TRBV7-9
size: few
J: TRBJ1-4
D: NA
DNA: TGTGCCAGCAGCTCAGAGGGTTGGGAAAAACTGTTTTTT
CDR3: CASSSEGWEKLFF

V: TRBV20-1
size: NA
J: TRBJ2-3
D: NA
DNA: TGCAGTGCTAGCCGGGGGCGCGCAGATACGCAGTATTTT
CDR3: CSASRGRADTQYF

V: TRBV7-3
size: NA
J: TRBJ1-1
D: TRBD1
DNA: TGTGCCAGCAGCCCAAGGGGACAGCTCGTTACTCCCAGGGCTTTCTTT
CDR3: CASSPRGQLVTPRAFF

V: TRBV4-3
size: NA
J: TRBJ2-1
D: TRBD2
DNA: TGCGCCAGCAGCCAATTGACTAGCGGGGGCCAGGAGCAGTTCTTC
CDR3: CASSQLTSGGQEQFF

V: TRBV7-9
size: few
J: TRBJ1-5
D: NA
DNA: TGTGCCAGCAGCTCTTTCAGGGAAGAGCAGCCCCAGCATTTT
CDR3: CASSSFREEQPQHF

V: TRBV18
size: few
J: TRBJ2-6
D: NA
DNA: TGTGCCAGCTCACCCCCCCGCGGCTCTGGGGCCAACGTCCTGACTTTC
CDR3: CASSPPRGSGANVLTF

V: TRBV10-3
size: few
J: TRBJ2-4
D: NA
DNA: TGTGCCATCAGTTCTCCTTTAGCCAAAAACATTCAGTACTTC
CDR3: CAISSPLAKNIQYF

V: TRBV6-1
size: few
J: TRBJ2-1
D: NA
DNA: TGTGCCAGCAGTGAGATCAGGGGCGATTCCTACAATGAGCAGTTCTTC
CDR3: CASSEIRGDSYNEQFF

V: TRBV7-3
size: few
J: TRBJ1-6
D: NA
DNA: TGTGCCAGCAGCTTAAAGGCACCGCCGGACGGTTCACCCCTCCACTTT
CDR3: CASSLKAPPDGSPLHF

V: TRBV24-1
size: few
J: TRBJ2-5
D: NA
DNA: TGTGCCACCAGTGATCCAGGGAGCGGCCAAGAGACCCAGTACTTC
CDR3: CATSDPGSGQETQYF

V: TRBV6-2/TRBV6-3
size: few
J: TRBJ2-3
D: NA
DNA: TGTGCCAGCAGTGACGACCTTGGACAGTACACAGATACGCAGTATTTT
CDR3: CASSDDLGQYTDTQYF

V: TRBV10-2
size: NA
J: TRBJ2-3
D: NA
DNA: TGCGCCAGCAGGAATACAGCTGATACGCAGTATTTT
CDR3: CASRNTADTQYF

V: TRBV4-3
size: NA
J: TRBJ1-1
D: NA
DNA: TGCGCCAGCAGCCAAGAGGGAGGGGTGAACACTGAAGCTTTCTTT
CDR3: CASSQEGGVNTEAFF

V: TRBV5-1
size: few
J: TRBJ2-2
D: NA
DNA: TGCGCCAGCAGCCTGGGACACGTAAACACCGGGGAGCTGTTTTTT
CDR3: CASSLGHVNTGELFF

V: TRBV4-3
size: few
J: TRBJ2-3
D: TRBD2
DNA: TGCGCCAGCAGCCAAGATCTCCAGCGGGGGGGCCATACGCAGTATTTT
CDR3: CASSQDLQRGGHTQYF

V: TRBV20-1
size: NA
J: TRBJ1-5
D: NA
DNA: TGCAGTGCTAGAGGGACGGCAGGGGAACAGCCCCAGCATTTT
CDR3: CSARGTAGEQPQHF